Listed here is a single TCR beta chain. One base separates it from a far larger clone, so it is likely a read error. V was clipped by 6 bases and J by 0 bases, with 15 bases between them. The CDR3 has 15 residues. Per germline, CDR1 MNHEY and CDR2 SVGEGT. These data come from a study of prognosis after radiotherapy for stage I lung cancer. Study context: Enrolled patients had stage I non-small cell lung cancer and entered the cohort between 2018 and 2019.

Amplicons of TCR beta CDR3 were generated from genomic DNA by two-round multiplex PCR. For every TRBV and TRBJ gene, a specific primer was used in first-round PCR. TCRdb ran MiXCR on the multiplex PCR reads and lists one entry per CDR3 protein. The sample consists of approximately 16,000 distinct CDR3 sequences, around 29% of them appearing once. The gene calls are TRBV6-2 or TRBV6-3 and TRBJ2-7; D call uncertain. The source was PBMCs, collected before or after stereotactic body radiation therapy (not recorded which). This clonotype was sampled from a donor over 45 with non-small cell lung cancer. CDR3 DNA: TGTGCCAGCAGAGAAGCGATGGGTAGCTCCTACGAGCAGTACTTC. This codes for CASREAMGSSYEQYF.